This is a list of T cell receptor beta chains from one sample in a study of blood T cell repertoires in COVID-19. Only in-frame clones appear in the TCRdb table, and some are missing; sequencing was by immunoSEQ multiplex PCR. The sample holds about 200,000 clones, 86% seen once. The sequenced material came from peripheral blood. The receptors derive from a woman aged 45-65 years with acute or convalescent COVID-19. CDR3s include the opening cysteine and the closing phenylalanine or tryptophan. A D gene is named only where the DNA matches it firmly. Expanded clones get a size class; other rows say once, few or many, or leave the size out.

TRBJ1-1 | TRBV7-2 | . | . | CASSHPGITEAFF | TGTGCCAGCAGTCACCCAGGGATCACTGAAGCTTTCTTT
TRBJ1-2 | TRBV29-1 | . | . | CSALFPGGQWYGYTF | TGCAGCGCCCTCTTTCCGGGGGGCCAATGGTATGGCTACACCTTC
TRBJ1-2 | TRBV5-4 | . | . | CASSPGMRGRINYGYTF | TGTGCCAGCAGCCCCGGGATGCGGGGGAGGATTAACTATGGCTACACCTTC
TRBJ1-2 | TRBV5-6 | TRBD1 | . | CASSLRGLGTF | TGTGCCAGCAGCTTGAGGGGGCTCGGCACCTTC
TRBJ2-1 | TRBV19 | . | few | CASSTPGDHEQFF | TGTGCCAGTAGTACACCGGGTGACCATGAGCAGTTCTTC
TRBJ1-2 | TRBV7-9 | TRBD1 | . | CASSMGQGYGYTF | TGTGCCAGCAGCATGGGACAGGGCTATGGCTACACCTTC
TRBJ2-5 | TRBV5-1 | TRBD1 | . | CASSGGTGGLETQYF | TGCGCCAGCAGCGGAGGGACAGGGGGACTGGAGACCCAGTACTTC
TRBJ2-3 | TRBV30 | TRBD2 | . | CAWSVRAGASDTQYF | TGTGCCTGGTCCGTGCGAGCGGGGGCATCAGATACGCAGTATTTT
TRBJ2-5 | TRBV10-3 | TRBD2 | . | CAISTSGRGEETQYF | TGTGCCATCAGCACTAGCGGGAGGGGTGAAGAGACCCAGTACTTC
TRBJ1-1 | TRBV5-4 | . | once | CASFRGNTEAFF | TGTGCCAGTTTTAGAGGGAACACTGAAGCTTTCTTT
TRBJ1-2 | TRBV18 | . | . | CASSRGPDYGYTF | TGTGCCAGCTCACGAGGGCCGGACTATGGCTACACCTTC
TRBJ2-7 | TRBV5-1 | . | . | CASSSGGSGEQYF | TGCGCCAGCAGCTCAGGGGGGAGTGGCGAGCAGTACTTC
TRBJ2-1 | TRBV7-8 | TRBD2 | . | CASSLARVLAGVFIDEQFF | TGTGCCAGCAGCTTAGCTCGGGTGTTAGCGGGAGTTTTTATCGATGAGCAGTTCTTC
TRBJ1-3 | TRBV4-3 | . | . | CASSQDPWAGNTIYF | TGCGCCAGCAGCCAAGATCCCTGGGCAGGGAACACCATATATTTT
TRBJ2-2 | TRBV5-1 | TRBD2 | . | CASSSSGGPTNTGELFF | TGCGCCAGCAGTTCTAGCGGGGGGCCGACGAACACCGGGGAGCTGTTTTTT
TRBJ2-5 | TRBV10-1 | TRBD2 | . | CASGTPLRRETQETQYF | TGCGCCTCCGGGACCCCCCTAAGGCGGGAGACCCAAGAGACCCAGTACTTC
TRBJ2-3 | TRBV28 | TRBD2 | . | CASSFGLAGEPGRADTQYF | TGTGCCAGCAGTTTCGGACTAGCGGGGGAGCCCGGGAGGGCAGATACGCAGTATTTT
TRBJ1-4 | TRBV7-9 | TRBD1 | once | CASSFKTGGRGEKLFF | TGTGCCAGCAGCTTCAAGACAGGGGGTAGGGGTGAAAAACTGTTTTTT
TRBJ2-5 | TRBV5-1 | TRBD1 | . | CASSLPGTGGQETQYF | TGCGCCAGCAGCTTACCCGGGACAGGGGGCCAAGAGACCCAGTACTTC
TRBJ2-1 | TRBV6-2/TRBV6-3 | TRBD2 | few | CASSYSPAGGLYNEQFF | TGTGCCAGCAGTTATTCTCCAGCGGGGGGGCTTTACAATGAGCAGTTCTTC
TRBJ1-3 | TRBV27 | . | . | CASTSSPGSAGNTIYF | TGTGCCAGCACCTCCAGTCCAGGGTCGGCTGGAAACACCATATATTTT
TRBJ1-4 | TRBV5-4 | TRBD1 | . | CASSRTGSTNEKLFF | TGTGCCAGCAGCCGGACAGGCTCAACTAATGAAAAACTGTTTTTT
TRBJ2-2 | TRBV19 | . | . | CASSIDGSVEGELFF | TGTGCCAGTAGTATAGATGGAAGCGTTGAAGGGGAGCTGTTTTTT
TRBJ2-3 | TRBV6-5 | . | . | CASRSSTDTQYF | TGTGCCAGCAGGAGTAGCACAGATACGCAGTATTTT
TRBJ2-3 | TRBV2 | . | . | CASSEATTDTQYF | TGTGCCAGCAGTGAGGCAACCACAGATACGCAGTATTTT
TRBJ2-2 | TRBV19 | . | . | CASSRTENTGELFF | TGTGCCAGTAGTAGGACAGAGAACACCGGGGAGCTGTTTTTT